The entry below describes one T cell receptor beta chain. Its target is unknown. In germline, CDR1 is MNHNS, CDR2 SASEGT. Trimming shortened V by 8 bases and J by 5 bases, and 15 bases separated the two germline ends. The CDR3 has 13 amino acids. According to the study, TCR beta libraries were built with iRepertoire HTBI primers and CDR3-region Arm-PCR. TCRdb ran MiXCR on the multiplex PCR reads and lists one entry per CDR3 protein. Of 400,000 to 500,000 distinct CDR3 sequences detected, roughly 15% appear once; the ten largest clones hold around 10%. This entry comes from a study of regulatory T cells in long-lasting Graves disease. The wider study: Graves' patients, newly diagnosed, had taken antithyroid drugs under 3 months.

Study results and limitations: TRBV28 was favored in persistent disease, as were TRBJ1-2 and TRBJ2-5. More public clonotypes were shared by persistent patients (about 3,000) than by new patients (about 1,000).

Indicated time point: newly diagnosed GD, antithyroid drugs for less than 3 months. PBMC RNA was the source of the TCR library. Per American Thyroid Association guidelines, Graves' disease was diagnosed. Another study also made use of these data, one on T cells in Graves' hyperthyroidism and ophthalmopathy.

The sequence came from a woman in her 30s with Graves disease. The genes are TRBV6-1 and TRBJ1-2; no clear D. The sequences come from peripheral blood mononuclear cells (PBMCs), collected at new diagnosis, from a patient treated with antithyroid drugs. This CDR3 reads CASGPGEHYGYTF. The CDR3 DNA reads TGTGCCAGCGGTCCCGGCGAGCATTATGGCTACACCTTC.